This TCR beta chain was found in a study of shared clonotypes between healthy human individuals. Study overall: Each donor had three CD4 naive, three CD4 memory, two CD8 naive and one CD8 memory plate. Study-wide results and caveats: A reduction in generation probabilities was seen for non-shared clonotypes relative to those shared by all four donors.

This clone was seen many times. Antigen unknown. Using immunoSEQ multiplex PCR, the repertoire was profiled, and TCRdb retains in-frame clones only, with some absent. The sample shows tens of thousands of clones, around 57% of them seen only once. This CDR3 spans 19 amino acids. Germline assignment: CDR1 SQVTM and CDR2 ANQGSEA. The V gene end was trimmed by 6 bases and the J gene end by 0 bases; junction bases not matched to a gene: 18. The chain is built from TRBV29-1 and TRBJ2-2; 8 bases are shared with TRBD2. The sequencing sample was made of memory CD8+ T cells sorted from blood. This sample's subset: CD45RO+ cells pooled with CCR7-negative TemRA cells. The source of this sequence is a man aged 25-45 years in good health. CDR3 coding DNA: TGCAGCGTGCTTGGTATGCTAGCGGGTCCTATAGCGAACACCGGGGAGCTGTTTTTT. Translated, it gives CSVLGMLAGPIANTGELFF.